This T cell receptor (beta chain) was sequenced during a study of CD8 T cells in Susac syndrome. With random hexamers, about 0.5 to 1 ug RNA was reverse transcribed. Each CDR3 protein is one row after TCRdb ran MiXCR on the immunoSEQ multiplex PCR reads. Of 120,000 or so distinct CDR3 sequences in the sample, 94% were seen once. Trimming left V 2 bases short and J 2 bases short, with 12 bases between. This CDR3 comprises 15 residues. CDR1 is DFQATT, CDR2 SNEGSKA, per germline (reference sequence). The chain uses TRBV20-1 and TRBJ1-4, with D possibly being TRBD1 (6 bases). The receptor comes from a human donor with multiple sclerosis. Sequenced material: CD4+ T cells from PBMCs. In nucleotides, the CDR3 is TGCAGTGCTAGACGACCAGGGGTTACTAATGAAAAACTGTTTTTT. Translated, it gives CSARRPGVTNEKLFF.